The 20 T cell receptor beta chains presented below share a single source sample, sequenced in a study of blood T cell repertoires in COVID-19. Sequencing was performed with immunoSEQ multiplex PCR; in TCRdb, only in-frame clones are kept and a portion is missing. The data hold about 170,000 clones, with roughly nine tenths observed a single time. The specimen was peripheral blood. These receptors were obtained from a man aged 55-75 years with acute or convalescent COVID-19.

This chain uses TRBV19 with TRBJ1-5; possible D gene TRBD1, 5 bases. Per the germline V gene, CDR1 is LNHDA and CDR2 is SQIVND (reference sequence). The CDR3 contains 14 residues. V dropped 3 bases and J dropped 5 bases, with 11 bases sitting between them. The CDR3 nucleotides are TGTGCCAGTAGTATGGGCCAGGGTGATCAGCCCCAGCATTTT. Its protein product is CASSMGQGDQPQHF.

This clone came up once. The genes are TRBV29-1 and TRBJ1-1; possible D gene TRBD1, 6 bases. The CDR3 runs to 14 residues. With 0 bases removed from V and 4 bases from J, the gap between germline ends came to 12 bases. The germline V gene has CDR1 SQVTM and CDR2 ANQGSEA. The CDR3 bases are TGCAGCGTTGAAGAGGGGGCCGCGGGCACTGAAGCTTTCTTT. Its translation is CSVEEGAAGTEAFF.

The chain links TRBV5-4 to TRBJ1-1, with D possibly being TRBD1 (5 bases). The CDR3 totals 18 residues. Trimming shortened V by 3 bases and J by 3 bases, and 24 bases separated the two germline ends. Per germline, CDR1 SGHNT and CDR2 YYREEE (reference sequence). The CDR3 spells CASSSPGGGYVGDTEAFF. The CDR3 coding sequence is TGTGCCAGCAGCTCTCCGGGCGGGGGGTACGTTGGAGACACTGAAGCTTTCTTT. The whole variable domain, filled in from reference TRBV5-4 and TRBJ1-1, reads ETGVTQSPTHLIKTRGQQVTLRCSSQSGHNTVSWYQQALGQGPQFIFQYYREEENGRGNFPPRFSGLQFPNYSSELNVNALELDDSALYLCASSSPGGGYVGDTEAFFGQGTRLTVV.

This rearrangement joins TRBV5-4 to TRBJ1-3, with D uncertain. Germline V gene data show CDR1 as SGHNT and CDR2 as YYREEE (reference sequence). The V gene lost 4 bases and the J gene lost 0 bases, with 14 bases spanning the gap. This CDR3 spans 16 amino acids. CDR3 amino acids: CASSLAGSLSGNTIYF. In DNA form, the CDR3 reads TGTGCCAGCAGCCTGGCGGGGAGCCTCTCTGGAAACACCATATATTTT.

The chain is built from TRBV29-1 and TRBJ1-2; TRBD1 is a possible D gene (6 bases). The germline V gene encodes CDR1 SQVTM and CDR2 ANQGSEA. The CDR3 runs 14 residues. V was cut by 0 bases and J by 6 bases, with 14 bases left in between. CDR3 sequence (DNA): TGCAGCGTTGAAGATACCACAGGGACGGATGGCTACACCTTC. As protein: CSVEDTTGTDGYTF.

The rearrangement joins TRBV10-3 to TRBJ2-5; D may be TRBD2 (6 bases). The germline V gene has CDR1 ENHRY and CDR2 SYGVKD. The V end lost 6 bases, the J end lost 5 bases, and 19 bases lay between the germline ends. The length of the CDR3 is 15 residues. CDR3 coding DNA: TGTGCCATCAGGAATCCCCGGGACTCCGGGGAGACCCAGTACTTC. Encoded protein: CAIRNPRDSGETQYF.

This clone was counted a few times. In DNA form, the CDR3 reads TGCGCCAGCAGCCGACAGGACTCCTACGAGCAGTACTTC. It encodes CASSRQDSYEQYF. The gene calls are TRBV5-1 and TRBJ2-7; possibly TRBD1 for D (6 bases). Trimming cost V 4 bases and J 0 bases, with 8 bases left between them. CDR3 length equals 13 residues. Germline V gives CDR1 SGHRS, CDR2 YFSETQ.

The count of this clone is one. The J gene is TRBJ1-1, the V gene TRBV12-3 or TRBV12-4; no reliable D call. CDR3 length equals 13 residues. V was clipped by 3 bases and J by 1 base, with 6 bases between them. The CDR3 sequence is CASSFTTNTEAFF. CDR3 bases: TGTGCCAGCAGTTTTACAACGAACACTGAAGCTTTCTTT.

This clone was recorded once. The gene calls are TRBV3-1 (or the pseudogene TRBV3-2) and TRBJ1-1; 10 bases are shared with TRBD1. The CDR3 length is 16 residues. Trimming cost V 1 base and J 1 base; bases outside gene matches: 3. Germline CDR1 reads LGHDT; CDR2 reads YNNKEL (reference sequence). CDR3 sequence reads: CASSQARTGGNTEAFF. The CDR3 DNA reads as TGTGCCAGCAGCCAAGCCAGGACAGGGGGGAACACTGAAGCTTTCTTT.

DNA for the CDR3: TGCGCCAGCAGTTTGCAGGAAGAGTCTAACTATGGCTACACCTTC. It translates to CASSLQEESNYGYTF. The rearrangement joins TRBV5-1 to TRBJ1-2; no clear D gene. The V gene lost 5 bases and the J gene lost 0 bases, with 14 bases spanning the gap. Germline assignment: CDR1 SGHRS and CDR2 YFSETQ. This CDR3 is 15 amino acids long.

This CDR3 is CASSSTGQGLLPNNEQFF. The CDR3 nucleotides are TGCGCCAGCAGCTCAACGGGACAGGGTTTACTTCCTAACAATGAGCAGTTCTTC. The chain employs TRBV5-1 and TRBJ2-1; 9 nucleotides agree with TRBD1. The V segment lost 3 bases and the J segment 5 bases; nucleotides outside the gene matches: 15. The germline CDR1 and CDR2 sequences are SGHRS and YFSETQ. This CDR3 has 18 residues.

This clone was counted only a few times. This chain joins TRBV27 and TRBJ1-5; 7 nucleotides line up with TRBD1. V dropped 3 bases and J dropped 5; count of bases not matched to a gene: 7. This CDR3 spans 15 amino acids. Germline V gene lookup returns CDR1 MNHEY and CDR2 SMNVEV (reference sequence). In DNA, the CDR3 is TGTGCCAGCAGTTTTGAGGGGGCCCTTGATCAGCCCCAGCATTTT. Translated: CASSFEGALDQPQHF.

The chain carries TRBV2 and TRBJ2-2; perhaps TRBD1 as D (6 bases). CDR1 is SNHLY, CDR2 FYNNEI, per germline. V shed 6 bases and J shed 6 bases, with 11 bases lying between them. The CDR3 spans 13 residues. CDR3 in amino acids: CASSYTGSGELFF. CDR3 nucleotide sequence: TGTGCCAGCAGCTACACAGGGTCCGGGGAGCTGTTTTTT.

The CDR3 is CASSELARGRGYTF. The CDR3 bases are TGTGCCAGCAGTGAACTCGCCAGGGGTCGCGGCTACACCTTC. V gene TRBV6-1 combines with J gene TRBJ1-2; maybe TRBD1 (6 bases). The CDR3 runs to 14 residues. The germline V gene encodes CDR1 MNHNS and CDR2 SASEGT. The V and J ends lost 2 bases and 8 bases respectively, with 15 bases between them.

J is TRBJ2-5 and V is TRBV7-7; TRBD2 aligns across 10 bases. J gave up 5 bases and V 5 bases, and 11 bases lay outside the gene matches. This CDR3 region has 16 residues. Per the germline V gene, CDR1 is SSHAT and CDR2 is FNYEAQ (reference sequence). The CDR3 is CASSRGAGGLTETQYF. Written as DNA, the CDR3 is TGTGCCAGCAGCCGAGGAGCGGGAGGGCTAACGGAGACCCAGTACTTC.

The gene calls are TRBV20-1 and TRBJ1-2; tentatively, D is TRBD1 (5 bases). Trimming stripped 8 bases from V and 8 bases from J, with 15 bases between. The CDR3 is 11 residues long. The germline gives CDR1 DFQATT, CDR2 SNEGSKA (reference sequence). In DNA, the CDR3 is TGCAGTTGTGGGAGGGGCGACGGCTACACCTTC. Amino acids: CSCGRGDGYTF.

The gene calls are TRBV19 and TRBJ1-1; D not resolved. Germline V gene lookup returns CDR1 LNHDA and CDR2 SQIVND (reference sequence). The CDR3 covers 15 residues. The germline V and J ends were trimmed by 1 base and 0 bases, with 9 bases remaining between them. The CDR3 region is CASSIVRGMNTEAFF. The CDR3 DNA is TGTGCCAGTAGTATAGTTCGGGGAATGAACACTGAAGCTTTCTTT.

This clone was counted between two and nine times. This chain connects TRBV2 to TRBJ1-1; 8 bases match TRBD1. V dropped 3 bases and J dropped 2; count of bases not matched to a gene: 11. The CDR3 has 17 residues. Looked up from germline, CDR1 is SNHLY and CDR2 is FYNNEI. Here the CDR3 reads CASSDPARTGINTEAFF. The CDR3 coding sequence is TGTGCCAGCAGTGACCCCGCGAGGACAGGGATAAACACTGAAGCTTTCTTT.

V and J are TRBV5-8 and TRBJ2-5; the D is unclear. There are 11 residues in the CDR3. Between the trimmed V and J ends, which lost 5 bases and 3 bases, there was a span of 5 bases. Germline V gives CDR1 SGHTS, CDR2 YDEGEE. Here the CDR3 reads CASSPEETQYF. CDR3 nucleotides: TGTGCCAGCAGTCCGGAAGAGACCCAGTACTTC.

This chain links TRBV5-4 with TRBJ2-5; perhaps TRBD2 as D (5 bases). Trimming cost V 6 bases and J 5 bases, with 17 bases left between them. The CDR3 loop spans 14 amino acids. Germline assignment: CDR1 SGHNT and CDR2 YYREEE (reference sequence). The CDR3 is CASTSRGSLETQYF. CDR3 bases: TGTGCCAGCACCTCCCGGGGTTCATTGGAGACCCAGTACTTC.